This TCR beta chain was captured in a study of identical twins. This clonotype was seen a handful of times. The target antigen is unknown. Points from the study as a whole: Surplus twin overlap in beta out-of-frame sequences was less pronounced.

TCRdb re-called the 5' RACE reads through MiXCR, storing one row per CDR3 protein. This table has approximately 260,000 distinct CDR3 sequences, roughly an eighth appearing once. This receptor was taken from a woman between 18 and 29 years old in good health. The source material was memory (CD45RO+) T cells sorted from blood.

DNA of the CDR3: TGTGCCAGCAGCTTCCGTCCCGGGACAGGGACCGCTGAAGCTTTCTTT. Protein sequence: CASSFRPGTGTAEAFF. The V and J genes are TRBV27 and TRBJ1-1, with TRBD1 matching over 9 bases. The CDR3 spans 16 residues. Germline CDR1 reads MNHEY; CDR2 reads SMNVEV (reference sequence). The trim removed 6 bases at V and 6 bases at J, leaving 14 bases unmatched.